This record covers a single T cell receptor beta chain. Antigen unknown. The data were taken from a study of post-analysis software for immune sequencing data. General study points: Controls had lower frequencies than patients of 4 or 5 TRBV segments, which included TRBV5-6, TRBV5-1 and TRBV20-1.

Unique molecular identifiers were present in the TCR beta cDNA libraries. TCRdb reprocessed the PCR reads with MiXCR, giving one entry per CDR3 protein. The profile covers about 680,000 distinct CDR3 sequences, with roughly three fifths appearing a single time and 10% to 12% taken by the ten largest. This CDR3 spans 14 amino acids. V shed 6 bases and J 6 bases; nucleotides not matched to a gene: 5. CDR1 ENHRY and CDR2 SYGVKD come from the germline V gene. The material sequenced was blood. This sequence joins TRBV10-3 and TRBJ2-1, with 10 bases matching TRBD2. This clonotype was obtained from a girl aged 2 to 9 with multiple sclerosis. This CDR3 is CAISLAGEANEQFF. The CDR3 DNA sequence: TGTGCCATCAGCCTAGCGGGAGAGGCCAATGAGCAGTTCTTC.